Listed below are T cell receptor beta chains from one sample, sequenced in a study of blood T cell repertoires in COVID-19. Using immunoSEQ multiplex PCR, the repertoire was profiled, and TCRdb retains in-frame clones only, with some absent. The sample carries about 360,000 clones, around 87% recorded once. The source material was PBMCs or T cells enriched from blood (not recorded which). The receptors originated from a man younger than 40 who had recovered from COVID-19. Each CDR3 is given with its conserved first and last residue. The order of the fields is J gene, V gene, CDR3 protein.

TRBJ2-1	TRBV7-6	CASSLLVGRTYNEQFF
TRBJ1-1	TRBV18	CASSPRRTGGTEAFF
TRBJ1-2	TRBV6-4	CASSAETGSNYGYTF
TRBJ2-7	TRBV9	CASSVDRAGEQYF
TRBJ1-2	TRBV27	CASTPSDGYTF
TRBJ1-4	TRBV6-1	CASSEWAPATNEKLFF
TRBJ1-2	TRBV5-6	CASSLDTGGIGYTF
TRBJ1-3	TRBV19	CASNVDRPSSGNTIYF
TRBJ1-4	TRBV4-3	CASSQGTGREKLFF
TRBJ1-1	TRBV19	CASSIGGGSRGRTLLF
TRBJ2-5	TRBV19	CASSETGTETQYF
TRBJ1-1	TRBV6-5	CASSRGDLNTEAFF
TRBJ1-1	TRBV19	CASSMPRVANTEAFF
TRBJ1-3	TRBV19	CASSVQALSGNTIYF
TRBJ2-7	TRBV2	CASSTEGYEQYF
TRBJ2-7	TRBV19	CASSIRDLHEQYF
TRBJ1-3	TRBV14	CATGYSGNTIYF
TRBJ2-6	TRBV19	CASAGGHGGANVLTF
TRBJ1-1	TRBV4-2	CASTTDSMNTEAFF
TRBJ1-6	TRBV9	CASSVGGGVSSPLHF
TRBJ2-5	TRBV7-9	CASSSFGVGNQETQYF
TRBJ1-2	TRBV5-5	CASSLQGQGFYGYTF